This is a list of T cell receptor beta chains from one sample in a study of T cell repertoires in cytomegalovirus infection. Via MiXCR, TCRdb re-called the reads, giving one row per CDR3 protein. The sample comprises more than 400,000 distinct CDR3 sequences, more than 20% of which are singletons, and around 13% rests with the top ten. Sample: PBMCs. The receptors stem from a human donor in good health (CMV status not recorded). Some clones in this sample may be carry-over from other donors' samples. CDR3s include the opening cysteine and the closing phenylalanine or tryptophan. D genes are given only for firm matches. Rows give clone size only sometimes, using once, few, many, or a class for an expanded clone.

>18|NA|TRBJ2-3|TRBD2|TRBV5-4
TGTGCCAGCAGCCCCGGACTAGCGGGAGTACATTTCACAGATACGCAGTATTTT
CASSPGLAGVHFTDTQYF
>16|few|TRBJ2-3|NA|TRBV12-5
TGTGCTAGTGGTTTGAAGAGGGCCCTCGGTACAGATACGCAGTATTTT
CASGLKRALGTDTQYF
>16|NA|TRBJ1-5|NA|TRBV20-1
TGCAGTGCTAGAGAAGGCGCCAGGGGTATTGGACAGCCCCAGCATTTT
CSAREGARGIGQPQHF
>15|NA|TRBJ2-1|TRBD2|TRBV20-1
TGCAGTGGAACGAGCGGGAGAGGGGCCTACAATGAGCAGTTCTTC
CSGTSGRGAYNEQFF
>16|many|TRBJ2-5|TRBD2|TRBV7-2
TGTGCCAGCAGCCCCTTAGGGCGGGAGCCCCAAGAGACCCAGTACTTC
CASSPLGREPQETQYF
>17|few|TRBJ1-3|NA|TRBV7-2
TGTGCCAGCAGCTTAGTTCGGGGGGCAAAACCGGGAAACACCATATATTTT
CASSLVRGAKPGNTIYF
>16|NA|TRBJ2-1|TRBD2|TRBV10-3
TGTGCCATCAGTGAGTCAGTCAGCGGGAGTCGGAATGAGCAGTTCTTC
CAISESVSGSRNEQFF
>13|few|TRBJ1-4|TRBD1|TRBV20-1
TGCAGTGCTTACCGGGACAGGGATGAAAAACTGTTTTTT
CSAYRDRDEKLFF
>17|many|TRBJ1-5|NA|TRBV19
TGTGCCAGTAGTACGCTCGACTGGGACAAGCCAGATCAGCCCCAGCATTTT
CASSTLDWDKPDQPQHF
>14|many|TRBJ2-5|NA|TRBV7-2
TGTGCCAGCAGCCCCAATGCGGGGCAAGAGACCCAGTACTTC
CASSPNAGQETQYF
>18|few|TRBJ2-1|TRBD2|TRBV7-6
TGTGCCAGCAGCACTCCCACCTCTAGCGGCCCGGTCTACAATGAGCAGTTCTTC
CASSTPTSSGPVYNEQFF
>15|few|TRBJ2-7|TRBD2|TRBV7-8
TGTGCCAGCAGCCAACCTAGCGGGAGCTCCTACGAGCAGTACTTC
CASSQPSGSSYEQYF
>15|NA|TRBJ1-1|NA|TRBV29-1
TGCAGCGTGACCGGGTCCTCTAAAGGGGACACTGAAGCTTTCTTT
CSVTGSSKGDTEAFF
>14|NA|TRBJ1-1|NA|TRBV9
TGTGCCAGCAGCGTGGGGTTACTAGGGACTGAAGCTTTCTTT
CASSVGLLGTEAFF
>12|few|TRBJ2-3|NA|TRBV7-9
TGTGCCAGCAGTTCGGACTCTTATACGCAGTATTTT
CASSSDSYTQYF
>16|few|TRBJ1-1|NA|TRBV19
TGTGCCAGTAGGAAAATAACGGCCGGGATGAACACTGAAGCTTTCTTT
CASRKITAGMNTEAFF
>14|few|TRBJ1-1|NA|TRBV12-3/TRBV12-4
TGTGCCAGCAGTTTCGGAGTTGGGCAGTCCGAAGCTTTCTTT
CASSFGVGQSEAFF
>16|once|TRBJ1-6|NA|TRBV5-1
TGCGCCAGCAGCTCCGAGACAGGAGCCAGAAATTCACCCCTCCACTTT
CASSSETGARNSPLHF
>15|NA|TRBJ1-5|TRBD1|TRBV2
TGTGCCAGCAGTGCAAGGACAGGGGGTGACCAGCCCCAGCATTTT
CASSARTGGDQPQHF
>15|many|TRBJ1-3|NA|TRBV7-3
TGTGCCAGCAGCCCCGGTCCGGGTACTGGAAACACCATATATTTT
CASSPGPGTGNTIYF
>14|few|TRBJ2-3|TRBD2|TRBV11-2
TGTGCCAGCAGCTTATGGCGGGAGGCGGATACGCAGTATTTT
CASSLWREADTQYF
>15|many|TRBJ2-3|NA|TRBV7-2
TGTGCCAGCAGCTTATACGGGAAGAGCACAGATACGCAGTATTTT
CASSLYGKSTDTQYF
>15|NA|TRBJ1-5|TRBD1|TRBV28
TGTGCCAGCAGCCCACGACAGGGGAACAATCAGCCCCAGCATTTT
CASSPRQGNNQPQHF
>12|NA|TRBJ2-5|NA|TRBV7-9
TGTGCCAGCAGCACTAGCTGGGAGACCCAGTACTTC
CASSTSWETQYF
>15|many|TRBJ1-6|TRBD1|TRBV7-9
TGTGCCAGCAGCTCTCCGGGACAGGGAGGATCACCCCTCCACTTT
CASSSPGQGGSPLHF
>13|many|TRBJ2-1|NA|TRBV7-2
TGTGCCAGCAGCTTAGCACATTACAATGAGCAGTTCTTC
CASSLAHYNEQFF
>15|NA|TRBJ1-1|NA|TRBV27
TGTGCCAGCAGTTCCATTGACACCCTGGGGGTCGAAGCTTTCTTT
CASSSIDTLGVEAFF
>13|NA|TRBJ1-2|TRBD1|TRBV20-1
TGCAGTGCTAGAGATCCCGGACAGGATGGCTACACCTTC
CSARDPGQDGYTF
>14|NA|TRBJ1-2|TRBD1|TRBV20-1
TGCAGTGCTAGTCTTGGGACAGGAGAATATGGCTACACCTTC
CSASLGTGEYGYTF
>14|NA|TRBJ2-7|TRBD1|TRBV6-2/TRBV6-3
TGTGCCAGCAGTTACGGGACAGGGGACTACGAGCAGTACTTC
CASSYGTGDYEQYF
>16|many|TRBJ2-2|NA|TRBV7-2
TGTGCCAGCAGCTTAGCCAGCGGGTCGAACACCGGGGAGCTGTTTTTT
CASSLASGSNTGELFF
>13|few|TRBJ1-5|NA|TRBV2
TGTGCCAGCCGCAGAGGGTGGGGCCAGCCCCAGCATTTT
CASRRGWGQPQHF
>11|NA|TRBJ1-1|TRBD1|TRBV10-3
TGTGCCATCAGTGAGGGACAGGACCGTCGATTC
CAISEGQDRRF
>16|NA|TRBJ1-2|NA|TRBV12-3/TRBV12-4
TGTGCCAGCAGGGACCAGTCGACAGGACTTAACTATGGCTACACCTTC
CASRDQSTGLNYGYTF
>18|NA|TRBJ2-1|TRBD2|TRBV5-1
TGCGCCAGCAGCTTGGGAGACGTAGCGGGAGGCGCCTACAATGAGCAGTTCTTC
CASSLGDVAGGAYNEQFF
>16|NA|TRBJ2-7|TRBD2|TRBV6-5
TGTGCCAGCAGTTACTCCCAGGGTAGCGGGTCTTACGAGCAGTACTTC
CASSYSQGSGSYEQYF
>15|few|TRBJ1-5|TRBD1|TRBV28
TGTGCCAGCAGTCGTACAGGGGGTCCCAATCAGCCCCAGCATTTT
CASSRTGGPNQPQHF
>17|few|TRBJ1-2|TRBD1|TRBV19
TGTGCCAGTAGTCGCCTGACCGGGACAGTAATTAACTATGGCTACACCTTC
CASSRLTGTVINYGYTF
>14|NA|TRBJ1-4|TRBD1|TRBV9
TGTGCCAGCAGCCAGGGGGACAGGAGCGAAAAACTGTTTTTT
CASSQGDRSEKLFF
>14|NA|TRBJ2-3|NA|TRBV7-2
TGTGCCAGCGGGCGTACAATTGGCACAGATACGCAGTATTTT
CASGRTIGTDTQYF
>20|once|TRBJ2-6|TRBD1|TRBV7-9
TGTGCCAGCAGCTTAGTAACATCCGGGACAGGGGCATCTGGGGCCAACGTCCTGACTTTC
CASSLVTSGTGASGANVLTF
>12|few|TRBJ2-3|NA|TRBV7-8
TGTGCCAGCAGCTTCTCGGGTCATACGCAGTATTTT
CASSFSGHTQYF
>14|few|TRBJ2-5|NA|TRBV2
TGTGCCAGCAGTGAGGGTCTACCTGGGGAGACCCAGTACTTC
CASSEGLPGETQYF
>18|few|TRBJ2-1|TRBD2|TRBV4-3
TGCGCCAGCAGCTATCATTTAACTGGGACTAGCGGGAAGGATGAGCAGTTCTTC
CASSYHLTGTSGKDEQFF
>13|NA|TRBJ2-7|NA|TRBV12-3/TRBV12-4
TGTGCCAGCAGTGCGGGACAGCGGTACGAGCAGTACTTC
CASSAGQRYEQYF
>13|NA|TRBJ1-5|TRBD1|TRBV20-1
TGCAGTGTTCGGACAGGTGATAATCAGCCCCAGCATTTT
CSVRTGDNQPQHF
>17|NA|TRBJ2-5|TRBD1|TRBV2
TGTGCCAGCAGTGAAGCTCGGACAGGGAGGATGGGCGAGACCCAGTACTTC
CASSEARTGRMGETQYF
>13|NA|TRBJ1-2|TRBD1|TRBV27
TGTGCCAGCAGTTGGTCAGGGGGAGAGGGCTACACCTTC
CASSWSGGEGYTF
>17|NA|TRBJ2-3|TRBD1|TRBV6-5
TGTGCCAGCAGTTACTCTTCGGGACAGGGGTTCGCAGATACGCAGTATTTT
CASSYSSGQGFADTQYF
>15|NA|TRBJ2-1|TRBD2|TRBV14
TGTGCCAGCAGCCAACCCCATAGCGGGAGCAATGAGCAGTTCTTC
CASSQPHSGSNEQFF
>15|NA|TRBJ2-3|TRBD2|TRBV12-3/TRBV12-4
TGTGCCAGCAGAGTTAGCGGGATTGACACAGATACGCAGTATTTT
CASRVSGIDTDTQYF
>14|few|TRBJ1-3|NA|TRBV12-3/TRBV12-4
TGTGCCAGCAGGTGGGGATCCCCTGGAAACACCATATATTTT
CASRWGSPGNTIYF
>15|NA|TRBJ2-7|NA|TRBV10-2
TGCGCCAGCAGTGAGTCATCTGGGCAGGGGTACGAGCAGTACTTC
CASSESSGQGYEQYF
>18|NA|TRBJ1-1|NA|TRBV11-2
TGTGCCAGCAGGCCCCCAGGGGCCGGACGTAGGAAAAACACTGAAGCTTTCTTT
CASRPPGAGRRKNTEAFF